This is a list of T cell receptor beta chains from one sample in a study of blood T cell repertoires in COVID-19. TCRdb keeps only in-frame clones here, not all; method: immunoSEQ multiplex PCR. This table has 90,000 to 110,000 clones, approximately 87% appearing once. Sequences were obtained from peripheral blood. The receptors were gathered from a woman aged 55-69 years with acute or convalescent COVID-19. CDR3s include the opening cysteine and the closing phenylalanine or tryptophan. Each record gives: V gene, J gene, clone size, CDR3 protein. Size values are once, few and many counts, or a class for expanded clones, and some rows have none.

>TRBV28|TRBJ2-7|once
CASSWQAYEQYF
>TRBV4-2|TRBJ2-7|NA
CASSQDEGTGRPYEQYF
>TRBV15|TRBJ1-5|NA
CASSRALRVQPQHF
>TRBV5-6|TRBJ2-2|NA
CASSLVRAGELFF
>TRBV7-9|TRBJ1-1|NA
CASSLEAGEAFF
>TRBV20-1|TRBJ2-7|few
CSASTPLHLYEQYF
>TRBV7-2|TRBJ2-5|NA
CASSPTTSGRGTQYF
>TRBV3-1/TRBV3-2|TRBJ1-4|NA
CASSQVVGTARDEKLFF
>TRBV18|TRBJ2-1|once
CASSLSENEQFF
>TRBV6-5|TRBJ2-1|NA
CASSYDRSSYNEQFF
>TRBV19|TRBJ2-5|NA
CASSIGLAGGLETQYF
>TRBV28|TRBJ2-7|NA
CASSLRTYEQYF
>TRBV28|TRBJ2-3|NA
CASSSGQLTDTQYF
>TRBV24-1|TRBJ1-1|NA
CATSDSDTSPGNTEAFF
>TRBV28|TRBJ2-2|NA
CASSLLRQGFGGELFF
>TRBV15|TRBJ2-1|NA
CATSRADWSSYNEQFF
>TRBV2|TRBJ2-7|few
CAGSSAGYEQYF
>TRBV6-5|TRBJ1-1|NA
CAGEGNTEAFF
>TRBV7-7|TRBJ1-4|NA
CASSMGPPSDSNEKLFF
>TRBV29-1|TRBJ1-2|NA
CSGTTGTAIGGYTF
>TRBV27|TRBJ2-3|NA
CASTFRGTDTQYF
>TRBV11-2|TRBJ1-2|NA
CASSFKAGWDGYTF
>TRBV24-1|TRBJ1-2|NA
CATSFPGSKVLTF
>TRBV7-2|TRBJ1-6|few
CASSSDINSPLHF
>TRBV4-1|TRBJ2-4|NA
CASSQEGTEKNIQYF
>TRBV20-1|TRBJ2-1|NA
CSASAGLAGGSYNEQFF
>TRBV2|TRBJ2-7|NA
CASSRDNSYEQYF
>TRBV7-2|TRBJ2-2|NA
CASSTQLNTGELFF
>TRBV27|TRBJ2-1|NA
CASGDLAAIYNEQFF
>TRBV12-3/TRBV12-4|TRBJ1-2|NA
CASRFEGIGGYTF
>TRBV4-2|TRBJ2-2|NA
CASSPQGRGGAGELFF
>TRBV5-5|TRBJ1-4|NA
CASSTGQGAFREKLFF
>TRBV30|TRBJ2-1|NA
CAWTSGGPYNEQFF
>TRBV10-2|TRBJ2-2|NA
CASKSSGGTGELFF
>TRBV30|TRBJ1-6|NA
CAWKSGTSLHF